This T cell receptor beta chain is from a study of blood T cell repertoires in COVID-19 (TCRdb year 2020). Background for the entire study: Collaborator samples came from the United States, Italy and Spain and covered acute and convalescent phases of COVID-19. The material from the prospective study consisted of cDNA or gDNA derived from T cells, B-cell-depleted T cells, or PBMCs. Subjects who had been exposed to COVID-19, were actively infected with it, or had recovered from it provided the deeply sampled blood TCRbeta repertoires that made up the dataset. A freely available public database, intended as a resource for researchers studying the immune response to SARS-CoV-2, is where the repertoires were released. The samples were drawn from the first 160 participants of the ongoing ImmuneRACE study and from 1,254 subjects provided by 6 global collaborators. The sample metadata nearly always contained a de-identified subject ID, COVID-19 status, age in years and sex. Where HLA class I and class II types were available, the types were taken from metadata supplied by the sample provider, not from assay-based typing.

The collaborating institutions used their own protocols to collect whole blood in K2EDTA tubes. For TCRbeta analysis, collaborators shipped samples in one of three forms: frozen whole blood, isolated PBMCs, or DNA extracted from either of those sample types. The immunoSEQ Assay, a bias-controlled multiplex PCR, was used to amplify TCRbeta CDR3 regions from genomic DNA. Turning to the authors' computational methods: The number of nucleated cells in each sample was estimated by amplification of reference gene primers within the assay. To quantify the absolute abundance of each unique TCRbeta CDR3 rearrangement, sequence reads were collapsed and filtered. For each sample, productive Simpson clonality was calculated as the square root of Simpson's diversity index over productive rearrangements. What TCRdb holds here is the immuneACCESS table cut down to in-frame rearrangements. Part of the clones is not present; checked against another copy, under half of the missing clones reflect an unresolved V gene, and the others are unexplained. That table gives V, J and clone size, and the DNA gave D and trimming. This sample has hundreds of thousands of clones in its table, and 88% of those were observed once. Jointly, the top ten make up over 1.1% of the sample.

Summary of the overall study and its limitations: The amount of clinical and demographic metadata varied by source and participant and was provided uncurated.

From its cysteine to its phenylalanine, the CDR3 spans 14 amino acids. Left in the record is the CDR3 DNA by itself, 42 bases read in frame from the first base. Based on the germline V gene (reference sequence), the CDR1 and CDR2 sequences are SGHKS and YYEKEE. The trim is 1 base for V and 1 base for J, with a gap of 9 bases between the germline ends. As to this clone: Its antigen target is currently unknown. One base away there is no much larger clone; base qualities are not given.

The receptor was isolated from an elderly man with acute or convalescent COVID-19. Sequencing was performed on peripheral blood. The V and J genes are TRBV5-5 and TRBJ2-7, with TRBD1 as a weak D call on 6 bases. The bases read TGTGCCAGCAGCTTGTTCAGGGGATCCTACGAGCAGTACTTC. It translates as CASSLFRGSYEQYF. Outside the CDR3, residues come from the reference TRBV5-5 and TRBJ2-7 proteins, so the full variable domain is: DAGVTQSPTHLIKTRGQQVTLRCSPISGHKSVSWYQQVLGQGPQFIFQYYEKEERGRGNFPDRFSARQFPNYSSELNVNALLLGDSALYLCASSLFRGSYEQYFGPGTRLTVT.